This T cell receptor beta chain was captured in a study of blood T cell repertoires in COVID-19. Study-wide context: From T cells, B-cell-depleted T cells, or PBMCs came the material, which was cDNA or gDNA.

CDR3 length: 13 amino acids. Per the germline V gene, CDR1 is SQVTM and CDR2 is ANQGSEA. J was trimmed by 3 bases and V by 7 bases; bases with no gene match: 7. The table came from immunoSEQ multiplex PCR; TCRdb's copy has only in-frame clones and leaves some out. This sample has about 160,000 clones, with roughly 90% found just once. Sequenced input: peripheral blood. The V gene is TRBV29-1, the J gene TRBJ1-1; 8 nucleotides align to TRBD1. This receptor was obtained from a man in his sixties with active or convalescent COVID-19. CDR3 residues: CSAQQGGDTEAFF. CDR3 coding DNA: TGCAGCGCCCAACAGGGGGGGGACACTGAAGCTTTCTTT.